The rows below give T cell receptor beta chains drawn from one sample of a study of shared clonotypes between healthy human individuals. Profiling relied on immunoSEQ multiplex PCR, and the TCRdb table lists in-frame clones only, not all of them. The sample yields hundreds of thousands of clones, more than 75% seen once. The sample taken for sequencing was PBMCs. Every receptor here comes from a woman aged 40 to 50 in good health. Some clones in this sample may be carry-over from other donors' samples. Each CDR3 is given with its conserved first and last residue. The D gene is left open where the match is weak. Size is stated for part of the rows, as once, few or many counts, or as a class when the clone is expanded.

>TRBJ2-1|-|TRBV6-6|-
CASSYVGDEQFF
TGTGCCAGCAGTTACGTTGGGGATGAGCAGTTCTTC
>TRBJ2-1|-|TRBV30|-
CAWNRGGIYNEQFF
TGTGCCTGGAATAGAGGGGGGATTTACAATGAGCAGTTCTTC
>TRBJ2-3|-|TRBV4-1|TRBD2
CASSRSGSGTDTQYF
TGCGCCAGCAGCCGTAGCGGGAGTGGCACAGATACGCAGTATTTT
>TRBJ2-1|many|TRBV5-6|-
CASSFIGYNEQFF
TGTGCCAGCAGCTTCATCGGTTACAATGAGCAGTTCTTC
>TRBJ2-7|-|TRBV4-3|-
CASSQGEAAIYEQYF
TGCGCCAGCAGCCAAGGCGAGGCAGCAATCTACGAGCAGTACTTC
>TRBJ1-5|-|TRBV28|TRBD1
CVSSMVTGGLNQPQHF
TGTGTCAGCAGTATGGTGACAGGGGGACTCAATCAGCCCCAGCATTTT
>TRBJ2-1|-|TRBV13|TRBD2
CASTLAGPRNEQFF
TGTGCCAGCACCCTAGCGGGACCTCGAAATGAGCAGTTCTTC
>TRBJ1-2|-|TRBV12-1|-
CASSFRRGQNYGYTF
TGTGCCAGCAGCTTTAGAAGGGGGCAAAACTATGGCTACACCTTC
>TRBJ1-5|-|TRBV6-1|-
CASIPGQVINQPQHF
TGTGCCAGCATCCCGGGGCAGGTGATCAATCAGCCCCAGCATTTT
>TRBJ2-5|few|TRBV4-1|-
CASSQVGTTQETQYF
TGCGCCAGCAGCCAAGTGGGTACCACCCAAGAGACCCAGTACTTC
>TRBJ1-4|few|TRBV5-1|-
CASSTDGNGKLFF
TGCGCCAGCAGCACGGACGGCAATGGAAAACTGTTTTTT
>TRBJ2-3|-|TRBV6-1|TRBD2
CASRAAGGRTDTQYF
TGTGCCAGCAGGGCTGCGGGAGGTCGCACAGATACGCAGTATTTT
>TRBJ1-2|-|TRBV4-3|-
CASSQEVSNHYGYTF
TGCGCCAGCAGCCAAGAAGTTAGCAACCACTATGGCTACACCTTC
>TRBJ2-1|-|TRBV2|TRBD2
CASSASKGLVYNEQFF
TGTGCCAGCAGTGCCTCTAAGGGACTAGTCTACAATGAGCAGTTCTTC
>TRBJ1-5|-|TRBV18|-
CASSAGSRQPQHF
TGTGCCAGCTCAGCAGGGTCGCGTCAGCCCCAGCATTTT
>TRBJ2-1|few|TRBV2|-
CASSEGEIGYNEQFF
TGTGCCAGCAGTGAGGGAGAAATAGGCTACAATGAGCAGTTCTTC
>TRBJ1-2|once|TRBV7-9|-
CASSLGGGRPTYGYTF
TGTGCCAGCAGCTTAGGAGGGGGGCGTCCAACCTATGGCTACACCTTC
>TRBJ1-1|-|TRBV5-5|-
CASSEQQGATEAFF
TGTGCCAGCAGCGAGCAACAGGGAGCAACTGAAGCTTTCTTT
>TRBJ2-3|-|TRBV7-9|-
CASSSSWLAGTDTQYF
TGTGCCAGCAGCTCGAGTTGGTTAGCAGGCACAGATACGCAGTATTTT
>TRBJ2-2|-|TRBV4-3|TRBD2
CASSQDTPPGTSGTGELFF
TGCGCCAGCAGCCAAGATACCCCACCCGGGACTAGCGGGACCGGGGAGCTGTTTTTT
>TRBJ1-1|-|TRBV6-4|-
CASSATTENTEAFF
TGTGCCAGCAGTGCCACGACGGAGAACACTGAAGCTTTCTTT
>TRBJ2-2|-|TRBV7-9|-
CASINSFQSANDYTGELFF
TGTGCCAGCATCAATAGCTTCCAGTCAGCCAATGATTACACCGGGGAGCTGTTTTTT
>TRBJ2-2|-|TRBV19|TRBD1
CASSKSNRGVTGELFF
TGTGCCAGTAGTAAGTCAAACAGGGGTGTCACCGGGGAGCTGTTTTTT
>TRBJ2-6|-|TRBV18|TRBD1
CASQTGQGARGANVLTF
TGTGCCAGTCAAACGGGACAGGGGGCGAGAGGGGCCAACGTCCTGACTTTC
>TRBJ2-3|-|TRBV5-8|TRBD2
CASSGGRARSTDTQYF
TGTGCCAGCAGCGGCGGGAGGGCCCGTAGCACAGATACGCAGTATTTT
>TRBJ2-3|-|TRBV5-1|TRBD2
CASSFTSGRGSTDTQYF
TGCGCCAGCAGCTTCACTAGCGGGAGGGGGAGCACAGATACGCAGTATTTT
>TRBJ2-3|-|TRBV5-1|TRBD2
CASSFRTSSLGTDTQYF
TGCGCCAGCAGCTTCCGGACTAGTTCGCTAGGCACAGATACGCAGTATTTT
>TRBJ1-2|many|TRBV19|TRBD1
CASTGQGVHYGYTF
TGTGCCAGTACGGGACAGGGAGTGCACTATGGCTACACCTTC
>TRBJ1-5|-|TRBV6-5|-
CASSLSSNQPQHF
TGTGCCAGCTCCTTAAGTAGCAATCAGCCCCAGCATTTT